The 12 T cell receptor beta chains given below trace back to one sample, sequenced in a study of T cell repertoires in cytomegalovirus infection (dated by TCRdb to about 2019). The treatment or condition label here, explained by the study, means: in vitro stimulation with specific CMV peptide epitopes to enrich CMV-specific T cells. No antigen has been identified for these receptors. Data came from an Illumina HiSeq 1500. TCRdb reprocessed the public reads (quality trimming at Q25 with fastp, clone calling with MiXCR) and kept in-frame beta chains. Each record represents a unique CDR3 protein, reported with the most common genes and DNA among its rows. This sample holds around 900,000 distinct CDR3 sequences; around 29% were observed only once. The top ten constitute around 15% of the sample. The starting material was cultured CD8+ T cells from PBMCs, obtained from culture after CMV antigen stimulation. These receptors were obtained from a human donor in good health (CMV status not recorded). Some clones in this sample may be carry-over from other donors' samples.

This clonotype was found a few times. The rearrangement uses TRBV7-6 and TRBJ1-1; 7 nucleotides align to TRBD1. This CDR3 is 12 amino acids long. Germline CDR1 reads SGHVS; CDR2 reads FNYEAQ. V shed 6 bases, J shed 11 bases, and the junction held 9 bases outside the gene matches. CDR3 sequence (DNA): TGTGCCAGCAGTACCCCTGGGACAGACGCTTTCTTT. Amino acids: CASSTPGTDAFF.

There are a few counts of this clonotype. This chain uses TRBV6-5 with TRBJ1-1, with TRBD1 matching 8 bases. Germline-derived CDR1 and CDR2 are MNHEY and SVGAGI. This CDR3 is 14 amino acids long. J was trimmed by 7 bases and V by 2 bases; bases with no gene match: 6. This CDR3 is CASSYETGVFEAFF. CDR3 nucleotide sequence: TGTGCCAGCAGTTACGAGACAGGGGTTTTTGAAGCTTTCTTT.

The chain carries TRBV28 and TRBJ1-2; 9 bases align to TRBD1. CDR3 length equals 15 residues. Germline trimming cut 4 bases from V and 4 bases from J; bases unmatched to any gene: 7. CDR1 is MDHEN, CDR2 SYDVKM, per germline. CDR3 nucleotides: TGTGCCAGCAGTTCAGTACAGGGGGCCCTCTATGGCTACACCTTC. Protein: CASSSVQGALYGYTF.

The chain employs TRBV6-8 and TRBJ2-5, with TRBD2 as a possible D gene (5 bases). Trimming removed 2 bases at V and 6 bases at J, with 10 bases between. Germline V gene lookup returns CDR1 MNHGY and CDR2 SAAAGT. The CDR3 covers 13 residues. The CDR3 DNA follows: TGTGCCAGCAGTTACATTACGGGAAAGACCCAGTACTTC. It encodes CASSYITGKTQYF.

This clonotype has just a few counts. The chain is built from TRBV7-8 and TRBJ2-3, with 10 bases identical to TRBD2. J lost 3 bases, V lost 0 bases, and 3 bases had no gene match. CDR1 and CDR2 from the germline V gene are SGHVS and FQNEAQ. The CDR3 loop spans 16 amino acids. In DNA form, the CDR3 reads TGTGCCAGCAGCTTAGCTAGCGGGGGGCAGACAGATACGCAGTATTTT. Its translation is CASSLASGGQTDTQYF.

This clonotype appeared a few times. The chain combines TRBV6-4 with TRBJ1-6, with 8 bases lining up with TRBD1. Germline V gene data show CDR1 as MRHNA and CDR2 as SNTAGT. The CDR3 loop spans 15 amino acids. After removal of 0 bases from V and 9 bases from J, the junction contained 4 bases not matched to a gene. CDR3 bases: TGTGCCAGCAGTGACTCGGCAGGGGGCATTTCACCCCTCCACTTT. Its translation: CASSDSAGGISPLHF.

V and J are TRBV4-1 and TRBJ2-3; 15 bases fit TRBD2. J lost 5 bases, V lost 3 bases, and 6 bases had no gene match. CDR1 is MGHRA, CDR2 YSYEKL, per germline. The CDR3 length is 17 residues. CDR3 sequence: CASSQWTSGGAEDTQYF. The CDR3 DNA reads TGCGCCAGCAGCCAGTGGACTAGCGGGGGGGCCGAAGATACGCAGTATTTT.

The V and J genes are TRBV4-3 and TRBJ2-2, with D possibly being TRBD1 (7 bases). V gave up 0 bases and J gave up 3 bases, with 14 bases separating them. Per the germline V gene, CDR1 is LGHNA and CDR2 is YSLEER. CDR3 length: 17 amino acids. CDR3 in DNA: TGCGCCAGCAGCCAAGACAGTCCAGGGGGGTACACCGGGGAGCTGTTTTTT. The encoded protein is CASSQDSPGGYTGELFF.

The V gene is TRBV9, the J gene TRBJ2-1; D ambiguous. Trimming shortened V by 3 bases and J by 8 bases, and 12 bases separated the two germline ends. This CDR3 is built from 13 residues. Germline CDR1 and CDR2: SGDLS and YYNGEE. The CDR3: CASSAFQWDEQFF. As DNA, the CDR3 is TGTGCCAGCAGCGCCTTTCAATGGGATGAGCAGTTCTTC. Complete variable domain (other parts from reference TRBV9 and TRBJ2-1): DSGVTQTPKHLITATGQRVTLRCSPRSGDLSVYWYQQSLDQGLQFLIQYYNGEERAKGNILERFSAQQFPDLHSELNLSSLELGDSALYFCASSAFQWDEQFFGPGTRLTVL.

V is TRBV7-6 and J is TRBJ1-4; D is unclear. Deletions cut 2 bases from V and 0 bases from J, with 10 bases between. This CDR3 region has 16 residues. Germline values: CDR1 SGHVS, CDR2 FNYEAQ. The CDR3 DNA reads as TGTGCCAGCAGCTTAAAGACACCGACAACTAATGAAAAACTGTTTTTT. Amino acid sequence: CASSLKTPTTNEKLFF. Full variable domain (remainder filled in from reference TRBV7-6 and TRBJ1-4): GAGVSQSPRYKVTKRGQDVALRCDPISGHVSLYWYRQALGQGPEFLTYFNYEAQQDKSGLPNDRFSAERPEGSISTLTIQRTEQRDSAMYRCASSLKTPTTNEKLFFGSGTQLSVL.

The chain joins TRBV9 to TRBJ1-1; no clear D. V lost 2 bases, J lost 1 base, and 12 bases lay in between. From germline, CDR1 is SGDLS and CDR2 YYNGEE. The CDR3 sequence is 15 residues long. The CDR3 here is CASSVGTLRNTEAFF. In nucleotides, the CDR3 is TGTGCCAGCAGCGTTGGTACTCTTCGGAACACTGAAGCTTTCTTT. Looking up the rest from reference TRBV9 and TRBJ1-1 gives the full variable domain: DSGVTQTPKHLITATGQRVTLRCSPRSGDLSVYWYQQSLDQGLQFLIQYYNGEERAKGNILERFSAQQFPDLHSELNLSSLELGDSALYFCASSVGTLRNTEAFFGQGTRLTVV.

CDR3 protein: CASSARGQGGETQYF. In DNA form, the CDR3 reads TGTGCCAGCAGTGCCCGTGGACAGGGCGGGGAGACCCAGTACTTC. The genes are TRBV6-1 and TRBJ2-5; 8 bases align to TRBD1. The CDR3 runs 15 residues. Germline CDR1 reads MNHNS; CDR2 reads SASEGT. V was pared by 4 bases and J by 5 bases, with 9 bases of the junction left unmatched.